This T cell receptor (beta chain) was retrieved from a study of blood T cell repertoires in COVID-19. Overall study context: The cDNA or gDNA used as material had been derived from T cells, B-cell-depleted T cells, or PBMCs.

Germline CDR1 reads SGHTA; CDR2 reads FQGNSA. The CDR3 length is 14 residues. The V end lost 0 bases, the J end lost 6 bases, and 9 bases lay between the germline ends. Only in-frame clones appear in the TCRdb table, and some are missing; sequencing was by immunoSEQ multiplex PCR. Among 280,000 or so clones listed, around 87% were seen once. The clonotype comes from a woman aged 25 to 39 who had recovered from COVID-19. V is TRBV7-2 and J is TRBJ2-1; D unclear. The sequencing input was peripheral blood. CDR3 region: CASSLALDSNEQFF. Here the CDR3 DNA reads TGTGCCAGCAGCTTAGCGCTCGACTCCAATGAGCAGTTCTTC.